This T cell receptor beta chain originates from a study of control samples from healthy donors and cancer patients (dated by TCRdb to 2020 to 2022). The library was produced with the immunoSEQ multiplex PCR assay. TCRdb holds this immuneACCESS table with in-frame rearrangements only. Some clones are missing; in checked studies, unresolved V genes explain under half, and the rest has no known cause. The table for this sample lists about 100,000 clones; about 88% of them were counted only once. 18% of the sample is taken by the ten largest. Concerning this clone itself: Its antigen has not been determined. No much larger clonotype is one base removed from it; base qualities were not supplied.

Germline trimming: 2 bases from V, 7 bases from J; junction bases outside gene matches: 11. CDR3 length: 15 amino acids, cysteine to phenylalanine. The retained sequence is limited to the CDR3, 45 bases, with the frame set at the first base. Reading the germline V gene (reference sequence) gives CDR1 SGHNT and CDR2 YYREEE. This clonotype was sampled from a woman between 50 and 59 years old in good health. The sequence is built from TRBV5-4 and TRBJ1-2; a stretch of 7 junction bases matches TRBD1. The sequenced sample consisted of blood. The DNA is TGTGCCAGCAGCTTTGCAAACCAGGGGGGTCGTGGCTACACCTTC. It translates to CASSFANQGGRGYTF. Joined to the reference TRBV5-4 and TRBJ1-2 proteins, this CDR3 gives the full variable domain: ETGVTQSPTHLIKTRGQQVTLRCSSQSGHNTVSWYQQALGQGPQFIFQYYREEENGRGNFPPRFSGLQFPNYSSELNVNALELDDSALYLCASSFANQGGRGYTFGSGTRLTVV.